This note documents a single T cell receptor (beta chain) sequence. What it binds is not known. The entry originates in a study of T cell repertoires in cytomegalovirus infection. TCRdb analysed the reads with MiXCR anew, one entry per CDR3 protein. The sample yields approximately 76,000 distinct CDR3 sequences, about 24% seen once. The CDR3 is 16 amino acids. Unmatched junction bases numbered 16, after V lost 5 bases and J lost 8 bases. Germline V gene data show CDR1 as MNHEY and CDR2 as SVGEGT. Sequences were derived from CD8+ T cells from cultured PBMCs, sampled from culture after CMV antigen stimulation. The TCR was taken from a human donor in good health (CMV status not recorded). Some clones in this sample may be carry-over from other donors' samples. The gene calls are TRBV6-2 or TRBV6-3 and TRBJ1-2, with 8 nucleotides matching TRBD1. This CDR3 reads CASSLAPGGGSEGYTF. In DNA form, the CDR3 reads TGTGCCAGCAGTCTTGCTCCAGGGGGCGGCTCCGAGGGCTACACCTTC.